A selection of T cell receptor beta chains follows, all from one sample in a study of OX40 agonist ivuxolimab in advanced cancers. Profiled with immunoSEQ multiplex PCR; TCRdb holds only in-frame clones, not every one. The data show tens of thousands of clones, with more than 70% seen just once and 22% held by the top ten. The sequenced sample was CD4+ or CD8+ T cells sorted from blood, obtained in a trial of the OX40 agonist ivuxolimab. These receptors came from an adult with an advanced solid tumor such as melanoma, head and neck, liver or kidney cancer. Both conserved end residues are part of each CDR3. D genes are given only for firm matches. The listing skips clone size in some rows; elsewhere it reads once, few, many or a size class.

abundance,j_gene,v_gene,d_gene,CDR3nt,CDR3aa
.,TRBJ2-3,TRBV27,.,TGTGCCAGCAGTCGGACAGCTAGCACAGATACGCAGTATTTT,CASSRTASTDTQYF
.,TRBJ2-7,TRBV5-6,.,TGTGCCAGCAGCTTGGCCGGTTACAATTACTACGAGCAGTACTTC,CASSLAGYNYYEQYF
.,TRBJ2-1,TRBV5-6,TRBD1,TGTGCCAGCAGCAGGGGGACAGACTACAATGAGCAGTTCTTC,CASSRGTDYNEQFF
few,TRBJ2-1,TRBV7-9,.,TGTGCCAGCAGCTTCCTAGCCATAAGGGCGAATGAGCAGTTCTTC,CASSFLAIRANEQFF
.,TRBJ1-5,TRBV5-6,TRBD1,TGTGCCAGCAGCCAACAGGGGGGTTCTAATCAGCCCCAGCATTTT,CASSQQGGSNQPQHF
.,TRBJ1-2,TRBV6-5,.,TGTGCCAGCAGTTACTCTGGGGAAACGGGAGGCTACACCTTC,CASSYSGETGGYTF
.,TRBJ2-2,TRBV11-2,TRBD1,TGTGCCAGCACCGGCGGACAGGTGGGCACCGGGGAGCTGTTTTTT,CASTGGQVGTGELFF
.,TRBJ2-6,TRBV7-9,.,TGTGCCAGCAGCTTATGGACTGGGGCCAACGTCCTGACTTTC,CASSLWTGANVLTF
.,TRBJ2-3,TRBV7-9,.,TGTGCCAGCAGTACCGGGACACCCGGGGGGCAGTATTTT,CASSTGTPGGQYF
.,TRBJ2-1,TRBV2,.,TGTGCCAGCTTCCCGGGCCCCTACAATGAGCAGTTCTTC,CASFPGPYNEQFF
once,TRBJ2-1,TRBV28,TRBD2,TGTGCCAGCAGTTTCCTATTAGCGGGGTACAATGAGCAGTTCTTC,CASSFLLAGYNEQFF
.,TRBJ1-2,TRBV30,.,TGTGCCTGCCTTCACAAGGGGGGAGGCTATGGCTACACCTTC,CACLHKGGGYGYTF
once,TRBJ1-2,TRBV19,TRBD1,TGTGCCAGTAGCGCCAGACAGGGATTCTATGGCTACACCTTC,CASSARQGFYGYTF
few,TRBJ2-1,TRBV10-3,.,TGTGCCATCAGTGAGTCGGGAGGCTCCTACAATGAGCAGTTCTTC,CAISESGGSYNEQFF
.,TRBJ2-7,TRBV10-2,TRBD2,TGCGCCAGCAGTGGACTAGCGATTGGGTACGAGCAGTACTTC,CASSGLAIGYEQYF
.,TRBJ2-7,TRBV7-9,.,TGTGCCAGCAGCTTAGGGTCGTACGAGCAGTACTTC,CASSLGSYEQYF
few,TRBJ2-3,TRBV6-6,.,TGTGCCAGCAGTTATGGGTCTGGGGGATCGCAGTATTTT,CASSYGSGGSQYF